The source of this TCR beta chain is a study of cytomegalovirus exposure and HLA in healthy donors. At the level of the study: Out of 150 million to 200 million T cells, an earlier analysis found about 100 million unique TCR beta sequences in total. Of several hundred genotyped donors, roughly 86% clustered with self-reported Caucasian donors. Study-wide points: TCR beta chain V- and J-gene trimming was linked, in a later analysis, to a missense variant in DCLRE1C.

About this clone: What it binds is unknown.

The PCR contained 60 Vbeta and 13 Jbeta primers. Only in-frame clones appear in the TCRdb table, and some are missing; sequencing was by immunoSEQ multiplex PCR. Counted here are around 190,000 clones, 80% to 90% occurring once; the ten biggest clones make up 0.25% to 0.4%. CDR1 MDHEN and CDR2 SYDVKM come from the germline V gene. This CDR3 is built from 13 residues. Deletions cut 10 bases from V and 8 bases from J, with 20 bases between. Sequencing used PBMCs. The source is a woman aged 25 to 39 in good health and CMV-seronegative. The chain uses TRBV28 and TRBJ1-1; a weak D match, TRBD1 (6 bases). The DNA for the CDR3 is TGTGCCACCCGAGCGGCCAGGGGAGGGGAAGCTTTCTTT. Translated: CATRAARGGEAFF.